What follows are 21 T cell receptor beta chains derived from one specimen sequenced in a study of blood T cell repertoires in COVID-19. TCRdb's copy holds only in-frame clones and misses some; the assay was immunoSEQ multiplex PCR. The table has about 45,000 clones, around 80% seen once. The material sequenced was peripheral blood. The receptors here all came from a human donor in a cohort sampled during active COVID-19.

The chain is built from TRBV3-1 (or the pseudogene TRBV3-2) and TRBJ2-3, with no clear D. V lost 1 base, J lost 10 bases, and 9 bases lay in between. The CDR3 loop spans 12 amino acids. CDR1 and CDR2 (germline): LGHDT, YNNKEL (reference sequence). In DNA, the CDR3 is TGTGCCAGCAGCCAAGGTTTATTGTCGCAGTATTTT. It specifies CASSQGLLSQYF.

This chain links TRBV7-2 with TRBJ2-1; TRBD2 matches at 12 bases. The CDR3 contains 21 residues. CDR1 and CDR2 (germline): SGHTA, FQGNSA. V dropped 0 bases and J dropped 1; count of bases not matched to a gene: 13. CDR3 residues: CASSLAGVGLAGRGSYNEQFF. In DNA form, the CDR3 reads TGTGCCAGCAGCTTAGCCGGGGTGGGACTAGCGGGCCGTGGGTCCTACAATGAGCAGTTCTTC.

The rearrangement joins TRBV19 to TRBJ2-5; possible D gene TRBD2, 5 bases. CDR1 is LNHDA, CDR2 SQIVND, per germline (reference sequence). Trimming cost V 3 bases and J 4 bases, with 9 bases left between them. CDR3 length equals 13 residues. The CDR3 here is CASSIGVSETQYF. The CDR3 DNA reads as TGTGCCAGTAGTATCGGGGTTTCAGAGACCCAGTACTTC. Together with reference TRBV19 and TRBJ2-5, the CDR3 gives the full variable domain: DGGITQSPKYLFRKEGQNVTLSCEQNLNHDAMYWYRQDPGQGLRLIYYSQIVNDFQKGDIAEGYSVSREKKESFPLTVTSAQKNPTAFYLCASSIGVSETQYFGPGTRLLVL.

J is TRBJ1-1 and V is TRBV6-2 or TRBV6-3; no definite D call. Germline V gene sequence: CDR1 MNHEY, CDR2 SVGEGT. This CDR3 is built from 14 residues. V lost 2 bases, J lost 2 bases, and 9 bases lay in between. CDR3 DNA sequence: TGTGCCAGCAGTTACCGGGGAGGAAACACTGAAGCTTTCTTT. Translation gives CASSYRGGNTEAFF.

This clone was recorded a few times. In nucleotides, the CDR3 is TGCAGCGTTAGAAATACAGGGATGAACACTGAAGCTTTCTTT. Its translation: CSVRNTGMNTEAFF. This chain connects TRBV29-1 to TRBJ1-1; D might be TRBD1 (6 bases). V gave up 5 bases and J gave up 0 bases, with 13 bases separating them. CDR1 and CDR2 from the germline V gene are SQVTM and ANQGSEA. The CDR3 is 14 amino acids.

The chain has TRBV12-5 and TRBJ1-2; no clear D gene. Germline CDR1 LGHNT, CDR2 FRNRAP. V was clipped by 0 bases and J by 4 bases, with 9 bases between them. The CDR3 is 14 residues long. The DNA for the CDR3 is TGTGCTAGTGGTTTGGTACCGGGTTTCTATGGCTACACCTTC. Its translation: CASGLVPGFYGYTF.

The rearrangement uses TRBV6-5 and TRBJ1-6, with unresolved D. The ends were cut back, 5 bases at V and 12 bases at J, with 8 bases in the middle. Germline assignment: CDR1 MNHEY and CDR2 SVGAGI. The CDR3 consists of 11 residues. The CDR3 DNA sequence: TGTGCCAGCAGTCGACCGGGACCCCTCCACTTT. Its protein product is CASSRPGPLHF.

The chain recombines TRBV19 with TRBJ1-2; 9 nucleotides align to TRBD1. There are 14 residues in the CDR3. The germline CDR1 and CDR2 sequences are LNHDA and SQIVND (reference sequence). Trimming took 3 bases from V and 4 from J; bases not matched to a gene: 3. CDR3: CASSISTGGYGYTF. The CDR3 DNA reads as TGTGCCAGTAGTATTTCGACAGGGGGCTATGGCTACACCTTC.

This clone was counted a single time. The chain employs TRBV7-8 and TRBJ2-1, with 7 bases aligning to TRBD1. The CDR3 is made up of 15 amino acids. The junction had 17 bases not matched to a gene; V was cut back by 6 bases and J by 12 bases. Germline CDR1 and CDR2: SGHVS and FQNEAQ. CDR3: CASRLVGTADTGQFF. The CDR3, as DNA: TGTGCCAGCAGACTAGTGGGGACAGCCGATACCGGGCAGTTCTTC.

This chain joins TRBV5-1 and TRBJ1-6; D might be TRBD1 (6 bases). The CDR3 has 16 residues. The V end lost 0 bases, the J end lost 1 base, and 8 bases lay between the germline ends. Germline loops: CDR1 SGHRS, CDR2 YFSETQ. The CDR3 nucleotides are TGCGCCAGCAGCTTGGAAACAGGGTCCTATAATTCACCCCTCCACTTT. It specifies CASSLETGSYNSPLHF.

The CDR3 loop reads CASSPGTGPEQYF. CDR3 nucleotides: TGCGCCAGCAGCCCGGGAACAGGGCCCGAGCAGTACTTC. This chain uses TRBV5-1 with TRBJ2-7; maybe TRBD1 (6 bases). The CDR3 consists of 13 residues. V was trimmed by 4 bases and J by 6 bases, leaving 14 bases between them. Germline V gene data show CDR1 as SGHRS and CDR2 as YFSETQ.

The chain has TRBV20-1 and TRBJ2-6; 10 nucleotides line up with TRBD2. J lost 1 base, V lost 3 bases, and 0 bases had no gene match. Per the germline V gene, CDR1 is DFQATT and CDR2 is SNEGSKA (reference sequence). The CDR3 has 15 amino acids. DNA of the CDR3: TGCAGTGCTAGTAGCGGGGGGTCTGGGGCCAACGTCCTGACTTTC. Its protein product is CSASSGGSGANVLTF.

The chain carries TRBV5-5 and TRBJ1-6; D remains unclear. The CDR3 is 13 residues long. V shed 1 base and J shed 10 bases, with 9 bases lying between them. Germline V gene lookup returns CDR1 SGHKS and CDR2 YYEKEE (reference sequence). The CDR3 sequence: CASSLPRSSPLHF. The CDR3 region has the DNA TGTGCCAGCAGCTTGCCACGGAGCTCACCCCTCCACTTT.

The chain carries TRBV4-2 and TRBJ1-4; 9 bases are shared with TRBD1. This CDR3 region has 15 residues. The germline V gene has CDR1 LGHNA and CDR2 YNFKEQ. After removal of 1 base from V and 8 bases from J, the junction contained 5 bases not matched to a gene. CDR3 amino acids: CASSQGDRVREKLFF. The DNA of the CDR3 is TGTGCCAGCAGCCAAGGGGACAGGGTGCGAGAAAAACTGTTTTTT.

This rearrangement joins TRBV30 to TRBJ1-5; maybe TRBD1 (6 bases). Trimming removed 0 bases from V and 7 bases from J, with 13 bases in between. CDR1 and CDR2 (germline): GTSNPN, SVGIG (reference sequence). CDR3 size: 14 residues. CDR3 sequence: CAWSVGGGRQPQHF. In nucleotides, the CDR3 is TGTGCCTGGAGTGTAGGGGGGGGTCGGCAGCCCCAGCATTTT. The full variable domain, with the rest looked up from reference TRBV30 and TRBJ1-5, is SQTIHQWPATLVQPVGSPLSLECTVEGTSNPNLYWYRQAAGRGLQLLFYSVGIGQISSEVPQNLSASRPQDRQFILSSKKLLLSDSGFYLCAWSVGGGRQPQHFGDGTRLSIL.

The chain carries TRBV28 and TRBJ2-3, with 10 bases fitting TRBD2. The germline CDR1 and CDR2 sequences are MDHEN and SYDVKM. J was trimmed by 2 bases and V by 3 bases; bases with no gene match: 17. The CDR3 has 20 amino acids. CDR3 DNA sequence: TGTGCCAGCAGTTTCCCCACTTTTGGGGCTAGCGGGGGACACACAGATACGCAGTATTTT. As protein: CASSFPTFGASGGHTDTQYF. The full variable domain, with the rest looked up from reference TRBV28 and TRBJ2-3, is DVKVTQSSRYLVKRTGEKVFLECVQDMDHENMFWYRQDPGLGLRLIYFSYDVKMKEKGDIPEGYSVSREKKERFSLILESASTNQTSMYLCASSFPTFGASGGHTDTQYFGPGTRLTVL.

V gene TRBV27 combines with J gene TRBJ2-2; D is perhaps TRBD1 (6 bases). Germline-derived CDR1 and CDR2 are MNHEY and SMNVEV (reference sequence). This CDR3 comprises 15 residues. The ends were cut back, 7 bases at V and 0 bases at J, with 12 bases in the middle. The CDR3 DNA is TGTGCCAGCATGCAGGGGTTCGCGAACACCGGGGAGCTGTTTTTT. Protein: CASMQGFANTGELFF.

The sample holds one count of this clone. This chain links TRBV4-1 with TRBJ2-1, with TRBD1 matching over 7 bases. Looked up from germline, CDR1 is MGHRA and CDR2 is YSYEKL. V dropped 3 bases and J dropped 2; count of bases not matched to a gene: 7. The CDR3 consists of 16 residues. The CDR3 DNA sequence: TGCGCCAGCAGCCAGGCCCCGGGACAGACCTACAATGAGCAGTTCTTC. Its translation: CASSQAPGQTYNEQFF.

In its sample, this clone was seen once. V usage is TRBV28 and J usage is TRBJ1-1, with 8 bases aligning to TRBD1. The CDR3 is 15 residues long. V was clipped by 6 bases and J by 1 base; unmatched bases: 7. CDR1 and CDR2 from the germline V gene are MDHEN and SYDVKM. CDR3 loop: CASSSDRAWNTEAFF. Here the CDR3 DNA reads TGTGCCAGCAGCTCGGACAGGGCGTGGAACACTGAAGCTTTCTTT.

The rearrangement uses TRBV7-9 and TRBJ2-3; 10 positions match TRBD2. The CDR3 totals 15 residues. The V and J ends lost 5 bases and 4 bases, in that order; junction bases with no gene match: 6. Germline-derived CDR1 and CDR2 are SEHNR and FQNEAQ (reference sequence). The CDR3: CASSPKRGGPDTQYF. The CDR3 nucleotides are TGTGCCAGCAGCCCGAAGCGGGGGGGCCCAGATACGCAGTATTTT.

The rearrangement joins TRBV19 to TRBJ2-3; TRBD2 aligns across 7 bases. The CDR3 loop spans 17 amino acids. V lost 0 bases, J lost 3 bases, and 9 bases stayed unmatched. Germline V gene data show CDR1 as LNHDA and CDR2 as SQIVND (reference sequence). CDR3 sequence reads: CASSIEPHGGLTDTQYF. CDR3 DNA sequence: TGTGCCAGTAGTATAGAACCCCACGGGGGGTTAACAGATACGCAGTATTTT. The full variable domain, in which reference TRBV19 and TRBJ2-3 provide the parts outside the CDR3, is DGGITQSPKYLFRKEGQNVTLSCEQNLNHDAMYWYRQDPGQGLRLIYYSQIVNDFQKGDIAEGYSVSREKKESFPLTVTSAQKNPTAFYLCASSIEPHGGLTDTQYFGPGTRLTVL.